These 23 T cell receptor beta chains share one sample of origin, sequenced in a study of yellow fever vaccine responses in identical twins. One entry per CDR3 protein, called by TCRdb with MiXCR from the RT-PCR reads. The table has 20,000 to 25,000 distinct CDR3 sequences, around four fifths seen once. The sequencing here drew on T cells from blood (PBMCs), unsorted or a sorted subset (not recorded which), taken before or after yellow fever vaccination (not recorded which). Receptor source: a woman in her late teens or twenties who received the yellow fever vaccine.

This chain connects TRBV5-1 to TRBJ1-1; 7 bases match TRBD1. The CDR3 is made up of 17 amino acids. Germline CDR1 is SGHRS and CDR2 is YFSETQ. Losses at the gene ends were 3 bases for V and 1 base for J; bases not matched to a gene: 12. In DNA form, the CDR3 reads TGCGCCAGCAGCTGGCCCGAGACAGGGAGGACGAACACTGAAGCTTTCTTT. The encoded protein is CASSWPETGRTNTEAFF. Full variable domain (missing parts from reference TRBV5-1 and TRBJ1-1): KAGVTQTPRYLIKTRGQQVTLSCSPISGHRSVSWYQQTPGQGLQFLFEYFSETQRNKGNFPGRFSGRQFSNSRSEMNVSTLELGDSALYLCASSWPETGRTNTEAFFGQGTRLTVV.

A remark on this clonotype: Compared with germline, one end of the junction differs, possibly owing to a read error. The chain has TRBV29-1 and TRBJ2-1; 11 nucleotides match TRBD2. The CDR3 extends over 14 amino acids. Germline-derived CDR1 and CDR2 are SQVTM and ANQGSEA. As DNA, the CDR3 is TGCAGCGTATCTGGGACTAGCGGATACAATGAGCAGTTCTTT. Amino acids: CSVSGTSGYNEQFF.

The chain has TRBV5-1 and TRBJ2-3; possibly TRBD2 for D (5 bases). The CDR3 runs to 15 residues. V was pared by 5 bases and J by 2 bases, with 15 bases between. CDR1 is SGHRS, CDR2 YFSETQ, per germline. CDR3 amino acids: CASSPPPGYTDTQYF. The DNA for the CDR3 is TGCGCCAGCAGTCCCCCCCCGGGATACACAGATACGCAGTATTTT.

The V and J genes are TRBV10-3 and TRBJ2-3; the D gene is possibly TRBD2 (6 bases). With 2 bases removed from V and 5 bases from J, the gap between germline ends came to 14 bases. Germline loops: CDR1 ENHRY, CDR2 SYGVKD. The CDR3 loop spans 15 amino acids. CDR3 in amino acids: CAISERERQVDTQYF. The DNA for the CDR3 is TGTGCCATCAGTGAGCGGGAGAGGCAAGTAGATACGCAGTATTTT.

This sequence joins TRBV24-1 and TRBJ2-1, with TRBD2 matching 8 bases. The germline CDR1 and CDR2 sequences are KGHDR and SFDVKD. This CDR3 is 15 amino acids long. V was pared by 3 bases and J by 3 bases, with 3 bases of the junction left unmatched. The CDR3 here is CATSDPGLDYNEQFF. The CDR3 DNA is TGTGCCACCAGTGATCCGGGACTAGACTACAATGAGCAGTTCTTC.

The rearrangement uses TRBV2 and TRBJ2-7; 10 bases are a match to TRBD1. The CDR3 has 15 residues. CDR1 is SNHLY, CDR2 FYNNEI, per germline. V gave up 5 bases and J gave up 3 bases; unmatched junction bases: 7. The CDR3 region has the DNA TGTGCCAGCAGTAAGACCGGGACAGGGGTCTACGAGCAGTACGTC. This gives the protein CASSKTGTGVYEQYV.

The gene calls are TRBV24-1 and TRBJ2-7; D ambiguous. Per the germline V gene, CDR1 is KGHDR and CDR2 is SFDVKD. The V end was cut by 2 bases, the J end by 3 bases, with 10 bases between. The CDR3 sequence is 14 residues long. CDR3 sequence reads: CATSDSRRYYEQYF. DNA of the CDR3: TGTGCCACCAGTGATTCGAGACGCTACTACGAGCAGTACTTC.

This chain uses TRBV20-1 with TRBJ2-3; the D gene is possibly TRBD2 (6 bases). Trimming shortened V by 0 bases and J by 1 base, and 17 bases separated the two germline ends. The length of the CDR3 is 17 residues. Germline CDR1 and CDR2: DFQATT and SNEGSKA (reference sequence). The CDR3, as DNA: TGCAGTGCTAGAGATCGCCGGAGGGAGGCGGGCACAGATACGCAGTATTTT. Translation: CSARDRRREAGTDTQYF.

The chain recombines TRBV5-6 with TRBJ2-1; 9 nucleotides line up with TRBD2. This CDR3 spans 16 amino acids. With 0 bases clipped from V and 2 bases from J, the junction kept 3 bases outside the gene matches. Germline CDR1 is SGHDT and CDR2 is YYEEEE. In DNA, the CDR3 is TGTGCCAGCAGCTTGGGTAGCGGGAGCACCTACAATGAGCAGTTCTTC. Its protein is CASSLGSGSTYNEQFF.

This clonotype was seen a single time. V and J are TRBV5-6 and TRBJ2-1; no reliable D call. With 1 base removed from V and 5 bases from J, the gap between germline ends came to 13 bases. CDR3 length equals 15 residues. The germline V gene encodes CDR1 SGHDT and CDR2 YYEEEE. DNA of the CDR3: TGTGCCAGCAGCTTGATCAGTCTTGGAAACAATGAGCAGTTCTTC. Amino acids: CASSLISLGNNEQFF. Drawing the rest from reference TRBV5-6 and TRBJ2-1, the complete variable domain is DAGVTQSPTHLIKTRGQQVTLRCSPKSGHDTVSWYQQALGQGPQFIFQYYEEEERQRGNFPDRFSGHQFPNYSSELNVNALLLGDSALYLCASSLISLGNNEQFFGPGTRLTVL.

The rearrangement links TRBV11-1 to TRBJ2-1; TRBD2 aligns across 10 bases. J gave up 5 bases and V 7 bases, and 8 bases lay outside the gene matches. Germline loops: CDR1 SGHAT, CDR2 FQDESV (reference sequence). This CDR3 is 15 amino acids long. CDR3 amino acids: CASMFGTSENNEQFF. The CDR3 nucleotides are TGTGCCAGCATGTTCGGGACTAGCGAGAACAATGAGCAGTTCTTC.

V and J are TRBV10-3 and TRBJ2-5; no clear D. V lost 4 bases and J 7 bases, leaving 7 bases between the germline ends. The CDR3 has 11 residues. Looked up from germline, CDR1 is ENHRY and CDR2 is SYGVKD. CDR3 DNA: TGTGCCATCAGTGCATCGGGGACCCAGTACTTC. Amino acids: CAISASGTQYF.

The CDR3 reads CASSLEAGGPYNEQFF. CDR3 in DNA: TGCGCCAGCAGCTTGGAAGCGGGAGGGCCCTACAATGAGCAGTTCTTC. The chain recombines TRBV5-1 with TRBJ2-1; 10 bases line up with TRBD2. The CDR3 totals 16 residues. Losses at the gene ends were 0 bases for V and 2 bases for J; bases not matched to a gene: 2. Germline CDR1 SGHRS, CDR2 YFSETQ.

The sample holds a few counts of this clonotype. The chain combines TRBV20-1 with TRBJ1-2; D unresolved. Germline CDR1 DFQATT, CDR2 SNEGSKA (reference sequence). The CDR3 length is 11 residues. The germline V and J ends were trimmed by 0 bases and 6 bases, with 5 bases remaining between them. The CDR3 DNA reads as TGCAGTGCTAGAGACGCCGATGGCTACACCTTC. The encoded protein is CSARDADGYTF.

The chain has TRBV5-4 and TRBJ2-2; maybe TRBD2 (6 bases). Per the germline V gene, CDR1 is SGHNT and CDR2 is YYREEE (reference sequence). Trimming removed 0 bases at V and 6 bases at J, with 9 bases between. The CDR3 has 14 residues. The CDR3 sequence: CASSLALASGELFF. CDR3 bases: TGTGCCAGCAGCTTGGCCCTAGCGTCCGGGGAGCTGTTTTTT.

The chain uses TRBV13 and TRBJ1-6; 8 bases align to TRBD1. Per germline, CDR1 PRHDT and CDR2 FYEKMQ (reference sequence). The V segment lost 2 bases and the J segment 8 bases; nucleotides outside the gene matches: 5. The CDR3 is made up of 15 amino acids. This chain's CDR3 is CASSLMQGAYSPLHF. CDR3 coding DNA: TGTGCCAGCAGCTTAATGCAGGGGGCGTATTCACCCCTCCACTTT.

The CDR3 sequence: CASTRDRVTEAFF. The DNA of the CDR3 is TGTGCCAGCACCCGGGACAGGGTCACTGAAGCTTTCTTT. This rearrangement joins TRBV5-4 to TRBJ1-1; 9 positions agree with TRBD1. The germline CDR1 and CDR2 sequences are SGHNT and YYREEE (reference sequence). The V segment lost 6 bases and the J segment 4 bases; nucleotides outside the gene matches: 4. The CDR3 length is 13 residues.

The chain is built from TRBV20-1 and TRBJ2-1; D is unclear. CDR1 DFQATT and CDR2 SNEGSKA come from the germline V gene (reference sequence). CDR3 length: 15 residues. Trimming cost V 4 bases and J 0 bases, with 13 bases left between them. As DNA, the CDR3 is TGCAGTGCTACTCAAGAACCCAGCTCCTACAATGAGCAGTTCTTC. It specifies CSATQEPSSYNEQFF.

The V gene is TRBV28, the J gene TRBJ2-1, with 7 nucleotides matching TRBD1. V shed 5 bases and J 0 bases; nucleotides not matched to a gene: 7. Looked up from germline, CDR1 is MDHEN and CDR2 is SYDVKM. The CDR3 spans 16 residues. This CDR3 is CASSLRTGSSYNEQFF. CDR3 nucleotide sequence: TGTGCCAGCAGTCTCCGGACAGGTAGCTCCTACAATGAGCAGTTCTTC. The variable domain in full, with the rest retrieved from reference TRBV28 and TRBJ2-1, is DVKVTQSSRYLVKRTGEKVFLECVQDMDHENMFWYRQDPGLGLRLIYFSYDVKMKEKGDIPEGYSVSREKKERFSLILESASTNQTSMYLCASSLRTGSSYNEQFFGPGTRLTVL.

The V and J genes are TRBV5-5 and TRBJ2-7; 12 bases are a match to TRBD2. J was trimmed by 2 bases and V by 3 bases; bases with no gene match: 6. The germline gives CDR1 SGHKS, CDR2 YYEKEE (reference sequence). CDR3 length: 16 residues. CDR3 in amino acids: CASSWGLAGVTYEQYF. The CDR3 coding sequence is TGTGCCAGCAGCTGGGGACTAGCGGGCGTCACCTACGAGCAGTACTTC.

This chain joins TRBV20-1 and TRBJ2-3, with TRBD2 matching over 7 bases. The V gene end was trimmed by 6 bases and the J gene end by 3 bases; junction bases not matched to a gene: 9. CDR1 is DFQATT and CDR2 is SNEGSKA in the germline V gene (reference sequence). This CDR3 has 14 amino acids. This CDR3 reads CSARTRGRTDTQYF. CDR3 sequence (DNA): TGCAGTGCGCGGACTAGGGGCAGGACAGATACGCAGTATTTT.

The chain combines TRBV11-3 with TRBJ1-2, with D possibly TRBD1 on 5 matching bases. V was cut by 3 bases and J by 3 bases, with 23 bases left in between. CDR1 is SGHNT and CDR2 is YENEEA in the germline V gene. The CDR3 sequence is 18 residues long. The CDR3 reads CASSFGRFNAKGDYGYTF. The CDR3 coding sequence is TGTGCCAGCAGCTTCGGGCGATTTAATGCTAAAGGGGACTATGGCTACACCTTC.

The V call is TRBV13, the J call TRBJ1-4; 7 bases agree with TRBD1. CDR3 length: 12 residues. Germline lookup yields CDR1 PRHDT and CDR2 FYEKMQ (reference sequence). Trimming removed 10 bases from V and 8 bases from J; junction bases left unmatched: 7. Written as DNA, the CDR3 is TGTGCCACCCGACAGGGACAGGAAAAACTGTTTTTT. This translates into CATRQGQEKLFF. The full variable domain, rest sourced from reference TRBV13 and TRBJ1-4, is AAGVIQSPRHLIKEKRETATLKCYPIPRHDTVYWYQQGPGQDPQFLISFYEKMQSDKGSIPDRFSAQQFSDYHSELNMSSLELGDSALYFCATRQGQEKLFFGSGTQLSVL.